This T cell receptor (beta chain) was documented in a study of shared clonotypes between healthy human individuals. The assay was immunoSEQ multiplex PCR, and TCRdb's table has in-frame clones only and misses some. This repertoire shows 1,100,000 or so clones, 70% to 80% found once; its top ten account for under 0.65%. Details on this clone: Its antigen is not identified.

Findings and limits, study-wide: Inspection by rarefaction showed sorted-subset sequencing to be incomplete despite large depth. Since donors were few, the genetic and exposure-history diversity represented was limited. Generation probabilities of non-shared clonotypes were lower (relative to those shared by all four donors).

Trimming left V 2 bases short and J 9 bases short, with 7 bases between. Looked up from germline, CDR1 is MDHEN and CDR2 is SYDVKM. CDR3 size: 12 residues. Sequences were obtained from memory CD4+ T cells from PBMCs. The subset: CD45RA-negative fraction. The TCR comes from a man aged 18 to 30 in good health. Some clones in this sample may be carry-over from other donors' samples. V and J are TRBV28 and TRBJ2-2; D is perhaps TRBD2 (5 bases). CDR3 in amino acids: CASSLTGRELFF. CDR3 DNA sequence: TGTGCCAGCAGTTTAACCGGGAGGGAGCTGTTTTTT.